These 6 T cell receptor beta chains originate from one sample sequenced in a study of blood T cell repertoires in COVID-19 (dated by TCRdb to 2020 to 2022). Libraries were built with the immunoSEQ multiplex PCR assay. Imported from immuneACCESS, the table was reduced by TCRdb to in-frame sequences with V and J called. These copies leave out some clones; in studies compared against another copy, an unresolved V gene accounts for under half, and the cause of the remainder is not known. The sample yields 250,000 to 300,000 clones; 80% to 90% were counted once. The ten largest account for about 14% of the sample. Sequenced input: PBMCs or T cells enriched from blood (not recorded which). The receptors here all came from a man between 18 and 29 years old who had recovered from COVID-19.

This rearrangement joins TRBV30 to TRBJ2-1, with TRBD2 matching 9 bases. CDR3 length: 18 residues. Trimming took 2 bases from V and 3 from J; bases not matched to a gene: 14. Germline CDR1 is GTSNPN and CDR2 is SVGIG (reference sequence). CDR3 protein: CAWSRGARLAEHYNEQFF. Written as DNA, the CDR3 is TGTGCCTGGAGTAGGGGGGCTCGACTAGCGGAGCACTACAATGAGCAGTTCTTC.

The rearrangement uses TRBV3-1 (or the pseudogene TRBV3-2) and TRBJ2-3; 10 nucleotides match TRBD2. CDR1 LGHDT and CDR2 YNNKEL come from the germline V gene (reference sequence). CDR3 length: 15 residues. After removal of 0 bases from V and 6 bases from J, the junction contained 3 bases not matched to a gene. Here the CDR3 DNA reads TGTGCCAGCAGCCAAGATCATAGCGGGGGGGATACGCAGTATTTT. Its translation is CASSQDHSGGDTQYF.

The chain has TRBV6-1 and TRBJ2-7; 7 bases fit TRBD1. Looked up from germline, CDR1 is MNHNS and CDR2 is SASEGT. The CDR3 has 15 residues. The V segment lost 1 base and the J segment 4 bases; nucleotides outside the gene matches: 7. For the CDR3, the DNA is TGTGCCAGCAGTGAAGTGAGGGACAGTGGATACGAGCAGTACTTC. This translates into CASSEVRDSGYEQYF.

CDR3 in amino acids: CASSSGGANNEQFF. In DNA, the CDR3 is TGTGCCAGCAGCAGCGGGGGGGCGAACAATGAGCAGTTCTTC. The chain couples TRBV27 to TRBJ2-1; the match to TRBD2 covers 10 bases. The CDR3 is made up of 14 amino acids. Germline trimming cut 6 bases from V and 5 bases from J; bases unmatched to any gene: 4. CDR1 and CDR2 (germline): MNHEY, SMNVEV (reference sequence).

The genes are TRBV3-1 (or the pseudogene TRBV3-2) and TRBJ2-1, with TRBD2 as a possible D gene (7 bases). CDR1 is LGHDT, CDR2 YNNKEL, per germline (reference sequence). Trimming removed 4 bases at V and 4 bases at J, with 17 bases between. This CDR3 is 16 amino acids long. The CDR3 reads CASSLSRGALYNEQFF. The CDR3 region has the DNA TGTGCCAGCAGCCTAAGCCGGGGGGCCCTATACAATGAGCAGTTCTTC.

The rearrangement uses TRBV6-5 and TRBJ2-5; maybe TRBD2 (6 bases). Germline values: CDR1 MNHEY, CDR2 SVGAGI. Deletions cut 6 bases from V and 2 bases from J, with 10 bases between. The CDR3 spans 13 residues. The CDR3 DNA sequence: TGTGCCAGCAGCGGGACTGCTCAAGAGACCCAGTACTTC. This translates into CASSGTAQETQYF.